This entry concerns a single TCR beta chain. Its antigen is undetermined. The conserved final phenylalanine or tryptophan is absent from the CDR3, which likely points to a read error. The library came from three nested PCR rounds adapted from ARM-PCR protocols. MiXCR, applied by TCRdb to the multiplex PCR reads, yields one record per CDR3 protein. Here the sample spans around 50,000 distinct CDR3 sequences, about two thirds being singletons. These data are taken from a study of tumor and adjacent non-tumor tissue in lung cancer. The wider study: There were some 11 adenocarcinoma, a couple of squamous cell carcinoma and 1 small cell lung cancer cases. Study conclusions and caveats: Tumor tissue had significantly higher TCR diversity than normal lung.

The template was RNA from unsorted bulk tissue. More than 3 cm separated this lung sample from the edge of the tumor. Between August and November 2014, newly diagnosed, chemotherapy-naive lung cancer patients underwent thoracic surgery in China. Germline V gives CDR1 LGHNA, CDR2 YNFKEQ. The V end lost 5 bases, the J end lost 2 bases, and 16 bases lay between the germline ends. The length of the CDR3 is 15 residues. The genes are TRBV4-2 and TRBJ2-7; TRBD1 might be the D (5 bases). The sequencing sample was made of distant non-tumor lung tissue. The sequence came from an older woman with non-small cell lung cancer. Here the CDR3 DNA reads TGTGCCAGCAGCAGGGGTGACATCCCGACCTACGAGCAGTACCTC. Translation: CASSRGDIPTYEQYL.